In this sample, the clone carrying this T cell receptor (beta chain) turned up once. The antigen is unknown. The CDR3 has 11 amino acids. V dropped 4 bases and J dropped 2 bases, with 2 bases sitting between them. Germline CDR1 DFQATT, CDR2 SNEGSKA (reference sequence). Researchers took RNA transcripts and amplified TCR beta CDR3 regions from them. HTBI-primed RT-PCR formed the first round, and a multiplex PCR formed the second. TCRdb redid the calling of the multiplex PCR reads with MiXCR, one entry per CDR3 protein. This sample has about 13,000 distinct CDR3 sequences, with roughly 50% found just once. This specimen belongs to a study of Graves' ophthalmopathy and Graves' hyperthyroidism. Study results and caveats: Most expanded thyroid clonotypes above 0.001 frequency also appeared in blood.

Diagnosis used clinical symptoms, serum thyroxine, TRAb, thyroid ultrasound and orbital computed tomography. Someone took the PBMCs out of 10 ml of fresh peripheral blood. The sequence was collected from a young woman with Graves' ophthalmopathy. Material for sequencing was peripheral blood. The V call is TRBV20-1, the J call TRBJ2-2; D remains ambiguous. The CDR3 reads CSATNTGELFF. The CDR3 bases are TGCAGTGCTACAAACACCGGGGAGCTGTTTTTT.